The sequence of this T cell receptor beta chain was determined in a study of cytomegalovirus exposure and HLA in healthy donors. V lost 3 bases and J lost 5, with 12 bases in between. The CDR3 spans 14 residues. Germline CDR1 is KGHSH and CDR2 is LQKENI. The PCR had 60 Vbeta and 13 Jbeta primers. Measured with immunoSEQ multiplex PCR; TCRdb has only the in-frame clones, and not every one. With fewer than 250,000 clones in the sample, the ten largest clones hold roughly 0.98%. V and J are TRBV18 and TRBJ2-3; D remains ambiguous. The receptor was derived from a woman aged 25 to 39 in good health and CMV-seropositive. The sample comprised PBMCs. The CDR3 nucleotides are TGTGCCAGCTCACCTGTCGCCACCGGAGATACGCAGTATTTT. It is translated as CASSPVATGDTQYF. The variable domain in full, with the rest retrieved from reference TRBV18 and TRBJ2-3, is NAGVMQNPRHLVRRRGQEARLRCSPMKGHSHVYWYRQLPEEGLKFMVYLQKENIIDESGMPKERFSAEFPKEGPSILRIQQVVRGDSAAYFCASSPVATGDTQYFGPGTRLTVL.